This T cell receptor beta chain was sequenced during a study of shared clonotypes between healthy human individuals. The overall study: The donors, a couple of women and a few men, were aged 18 to 49. Per-donor plates numbered three CD4 naive, three CD4 memory, two CD8 naive and one CD8 memory.

Template for every sorted-subset replicate PCR totaled approximately 200 ng DNA, tens of thousands of T cell genomes. The assay was immunoSEQ multiplex PCR, and TCRdb's table has in-frame clones only and misses some. This table holds about 2.3 million clones, approximately 90% found once. Germline CDR1 SGHTA, CDR2 FQGNSA. J gave up 9 bases and V 4 bases, and 6 bases lay outside the gene matches. The length of the CDR3 is 13 residues. Sequenced: naive CD4+ T cells from PBMCs. Subset given: CD45RA+ positively selected. The V call is TRBV7-2, the J call TRBJ2-3; 8 bases align to TRBD1. The sequence derives from a man aged 18 to 30 in good health. Some clones in this sample may be carry-over from other donors' samples. In nucleotides, the CDR3 is TGTGCCAGCAGCTCCCAGACAGGGGTCACGCAGTATTTT. This translates into CASSSQTGVTQYF.